This TCR beta chain emerged from a study of cytomegalovirus exposure and HLA in healthy donors. Findings and caveats of the study: Further analysis was carried out later, and it showed several of the most significant clusters appearing linked to common viral pathogens. As a later analysis showed, a missense DCLRE1C variant was linked to trimming of TCR beta V- and J-genes.

This clone has more than one count but fewer than ten. Its antigen is unidentified. PCR employed 60 Vbeta and 13 Jbeta primers. Generated by immunoSEQ multiplex PCR, the TCRdb table keeps only in-frame clones and is missing some. The sample yields about 180,000 clones, approximately 70% seen once. CDR1 is LNHNV and CDR2 is YYDKDF in the germline V gene (reference sequence). CDR3 length: 16 amino acids. Trimming removed 5 bases from V and 0 bases from J, with 14 bases in between. This TCR was recovered from a human donor in good health. The sample taken for sequencing was PBMCs. V and J are TRBV15 and TRBJ2-1, with TRBD2 as a possible D gene (6 bases). The CDR3 reads CATSAPLASSYNEQFF. CDR3 DNA: TGTGCCACCAGCGCCCCACTAGCTAGCTCCTACAATGAGCAGTTCTTC.